This TCR beta chain was found in a study of molecular identifiers for immune sequencing clone quantification (dated by TCRdb to 2016 to 2019). Describing the broader study: In a replicate experiment, RNA from roughly 20,000 or 100,000 naive CD8 T cells was split into five aliquots, four of which were sequenced. This methods study used CD8 T cells to benchmark TCR RNA copy counting and molecular-identifier clustering-based TCR repertoire sequencing (MIDCIRS).

What the research found in general, with its limitations: Highly expanded clone sizes could be underestimated because identical TCR molecules may share a barcode. In CMV-specific effector cells, over 97% of molecules were held by clones above 20 RNA copies, whereas under 1% of molecules were held by such clones in naive cells. Even against a background of about a million naive CD8 T cells, spiked-in Jurkat TCR RNA amounting to a single cell's worth was reported to be detectable. The naive libraries included spiked-in Jurkat TCR RNA (fewer than 11 copies' worth), and this Jurkat TCR RNA is not part of the donor repertoire. Without barcode sub-clustering, chimeric consensus sequences inflated TCR diversity; chimeras reached as high as 47%. About 3 recovered TCR RNA copies per cell were obtained by modeling, versus about 9.7 by digital PCR, implying a capture efficiency of about 30%.

To prepare the library, PCR was applied. Sequencing took place on an Illumina HiSeq 4000. Bulk TCR libraries were prepared as previously described, using TCR primers listed in Table S5. Purification of total RNA was performed with the Qiagen AllPrep DNA/RNA kit. Before any analysis, reads coming from multiple sequencing runs of the same library were combined into one pool. Under the source paper's analysis protocol: Only reads with exact TCR constant sequence were kept, trimmed to 150 nt, and grouped by their 12-nt molecular barcodes. Reads in each barcode group were sub-clustered using a 15% Levenshtein threshold, and a quality-weighted consensus sequence was built for each RNA molecule. Non-functional sequences were discarded, and so were lower-count sequences lying one edit away from another sequence. On the basis of fitting two negative binomial distributions, barcode sub-clusters with fewer than 20% of the maximum read count were discarded. TCRdb itself trimmed the public reads at Q25 with fastp, ran MiXCR and retained productive beta chains. Each entry is one CDR3 protein sequence, shown with its most common DNA and genes. For this entry, the V and J calls and clone size follow TCRdb and not the study's own pipeline. Here the sample has a few hundred thousand distinct CDR3 sequences; about a fifth occur a single time. Approximately 0.84% of the sample lies in the top ten.

For CDR1 and CDR2, the germline V gene (reference sequence) lists SGHKS and YYEKEE. Spanning cysteine to phenylalanine, the CDR3 consists of 15 amino acids. Only the CDR3 part of the read is kept: 45 bases, read in frame from the first base. Germline trimming: 1 base from V, 3 bases from J; junction bases outside gene matches: 6. Libraries of naive CD8 T cells were built from approximately 20,000 to 1,000,000 sorted cells, with 10%, 30% or 50% of the purified RNA used. Naive CD8 T cells, defined as CD8+CD4-CCR7+CD45RA+, were FACS-sorted into RLT Plus buffer on a BD FACSAria II. To test detection sensitivity, Jurkat RNA equal to around 10 TCR copies was added to samples of about 20,000-1,000,000 naive CD8 T cells. CD8 T cells were enriched using RosetteSep CD8+ T Cell Enrichment Cocktail and Ficoll-Paque, and the enriched cells then underwent ACK red cell lysis. This clonotype was seen only once. No cognate antigen has been identified for it. One base away there is no much larger clone; base qualities are not given. A single read counts as weak evidence.

The sequenced sample was naive CD8+ T cells from blood, with Jurkat cell RNA spiked in. The cell subset or site label for this specimen denotes: FACS-sorted CD8+CD4-CCR7+CD45RA+ naive T cells. This chain joins TRBV5-5 to TRBJ2-7, with TRBD2 matching 8 junction bases. The TCR comes from a human donor in good health. Some libraries in this study had Jurkat cell RNA spiked in. The CDR3 region reads CASSLSSSGGYEQYF. The DNA is TGTGCCAGCAGCTTGTCCTCGAGCGGGGGCTACGAGCAGTACTTC.